This TCR beta chain was identified during a study of vaccination and CD4 T cells after COVID-19. As to this clonotype: Its antigen is as yet unknown.

Trimming took off 0 bases at V and 0 bases at J, with 11 bases between the two ends. CDR3 size: 16 residues. Per the germline V gene, CDR1 is SGHTS and CDR2 is YDEGEE. As for treatment: approximately nine-day PBMC culture with coronavirus spike peptide pools or control peptides (ViraFEST assay). Researchers collected the unexposed donor's CD4+ T cells before the COVID-19 pandemic (2011-2018). Probes of unexposed-donor CD4+ T cells used SARS-CoV-2 S/N and four cold-coronavirus spikes (cells permitting). The Oncomine TCR Beta short-read assay sequenced DNA from cultured CD4+ T cells. Scientists extracted genomic DNA from CD4+ T cells grown in culture. TCRdb used MiXCR to reprocess the PCR reads, holding one entry per CDR3 protein. The sample contains around 10,000 distinct CDR3 sequences, 29% of which appear only once.

The clonotype comes from a human donor in good health. The chain uses TRBV5-8 and TRBJ2-3; D gene ambiguous. The sample taken for sequencing was CD4+ T cells from blood, cultured in vitro. CDR3 region: CASSLGQLLSTDTQYF. The CDR3 region has the DNA TGTGCCAGCAGCTTGGGGCAGCTCCTCAGCACAGATACGCAGTATTTT. The full variable domain, completed using reference TRBV5-8 and TRBJ2-3, is EAGVTQSPTHLIKTRGQQATLRCSPISGHTSVYWYQQALGLGLQFLLWYDEGEERNRGNFPPRFSGRQFPNYSSELNVNALELEDSALYLCASSLGQLLSTDTQYFGPGTRLTVL.